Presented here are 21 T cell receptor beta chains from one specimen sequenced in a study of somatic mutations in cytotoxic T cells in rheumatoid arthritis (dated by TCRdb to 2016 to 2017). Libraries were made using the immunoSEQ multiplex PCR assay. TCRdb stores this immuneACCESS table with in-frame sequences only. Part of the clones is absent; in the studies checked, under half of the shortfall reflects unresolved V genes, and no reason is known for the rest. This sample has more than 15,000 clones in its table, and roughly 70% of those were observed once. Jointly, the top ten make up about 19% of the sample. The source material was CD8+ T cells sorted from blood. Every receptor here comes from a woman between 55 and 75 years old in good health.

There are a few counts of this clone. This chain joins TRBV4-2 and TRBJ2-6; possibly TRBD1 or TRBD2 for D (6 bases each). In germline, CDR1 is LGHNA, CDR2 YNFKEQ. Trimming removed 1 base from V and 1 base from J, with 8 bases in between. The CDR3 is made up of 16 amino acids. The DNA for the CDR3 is TGTGCCAGCAGCCAAGGGGGGGCTTCTGGGGCCAACGTCCTGACTTTC. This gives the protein CASSQGGASGANVLTF.

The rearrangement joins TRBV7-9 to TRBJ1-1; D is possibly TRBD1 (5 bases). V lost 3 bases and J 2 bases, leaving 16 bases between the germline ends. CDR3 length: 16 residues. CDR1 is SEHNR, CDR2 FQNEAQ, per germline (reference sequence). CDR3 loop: CASSFPLSDSNTEAFF. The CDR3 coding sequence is TGTGCCAGCAGCTTCCCGCTTTCAGACAGTAACACTGAAGCTTTCTTT.

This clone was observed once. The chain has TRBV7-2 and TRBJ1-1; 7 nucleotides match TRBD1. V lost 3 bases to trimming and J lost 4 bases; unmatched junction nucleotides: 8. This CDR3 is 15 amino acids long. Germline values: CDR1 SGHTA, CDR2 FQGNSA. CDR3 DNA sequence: TGTGCCAGCAGCTTGGCAGGGGCAGGGGGCACTGAAGCTTTCTTT. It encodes CASSLAGAGGTEAFF.

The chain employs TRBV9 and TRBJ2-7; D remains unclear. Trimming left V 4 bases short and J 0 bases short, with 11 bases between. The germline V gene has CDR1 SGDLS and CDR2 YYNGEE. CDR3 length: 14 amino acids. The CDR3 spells CASSPGPYSYEQYF. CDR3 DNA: TGTGCCAGCAGCCCTGGACCCTACTCCTACGAGCAGTACTTC.

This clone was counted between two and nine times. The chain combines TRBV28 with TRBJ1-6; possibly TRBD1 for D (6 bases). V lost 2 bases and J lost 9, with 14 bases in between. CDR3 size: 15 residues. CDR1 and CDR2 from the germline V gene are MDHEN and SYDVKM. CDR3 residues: CASSLEQGVASPLHF. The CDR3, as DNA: TGTGCCAGCAGTTTAGAACAGGGTGTCGCTTCACCCCTCCACTTT.

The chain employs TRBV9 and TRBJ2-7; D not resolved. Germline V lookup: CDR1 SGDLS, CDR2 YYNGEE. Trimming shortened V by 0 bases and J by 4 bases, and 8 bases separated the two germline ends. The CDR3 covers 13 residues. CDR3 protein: CASSVESNYEQYF. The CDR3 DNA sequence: TGTGCCAGCAGCGTAGAATCAAATTACGAGCAGTACTTC.

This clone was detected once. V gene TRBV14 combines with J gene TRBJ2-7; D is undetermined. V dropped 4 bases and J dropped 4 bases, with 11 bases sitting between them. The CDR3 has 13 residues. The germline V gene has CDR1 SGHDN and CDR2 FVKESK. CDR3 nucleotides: TGTGCCAGCAGCCCCCTGATTCCGTACGAGCAGTACTTC. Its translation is CASSPLIPYEQYF.

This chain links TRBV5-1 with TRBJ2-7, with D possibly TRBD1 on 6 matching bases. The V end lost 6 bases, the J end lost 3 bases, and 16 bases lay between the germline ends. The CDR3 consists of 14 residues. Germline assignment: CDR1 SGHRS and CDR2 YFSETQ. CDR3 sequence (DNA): TGCGCCAGCAAACAGGGTTCTGGGATCTACGAGCAGTACTTC. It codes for CASKQGSGIYEQYF. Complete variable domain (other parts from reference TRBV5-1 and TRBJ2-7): KAGVTQTPRYLIKTRGQQVTLSCSPISGHRSVSWYQQTPGQGLQFLFEYFSETQRNKGNFPGRFSGRQFSNSRSEMNVSTLELGDSALYLCASKQGSGIYEQYFGPGTRLTVT.

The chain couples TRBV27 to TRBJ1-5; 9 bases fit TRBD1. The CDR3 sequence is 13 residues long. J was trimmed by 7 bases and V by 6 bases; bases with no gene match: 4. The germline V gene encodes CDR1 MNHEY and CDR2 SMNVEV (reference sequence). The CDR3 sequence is CASRQGARQPQHF. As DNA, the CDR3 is TGTGCCAGCAGACAGGGGGCGAGGCAGCCCCAGCATTTT.

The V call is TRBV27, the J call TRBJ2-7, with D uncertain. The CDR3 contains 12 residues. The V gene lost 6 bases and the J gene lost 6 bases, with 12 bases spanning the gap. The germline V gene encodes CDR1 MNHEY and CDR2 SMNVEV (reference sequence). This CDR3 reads CASSYIFGEQYF. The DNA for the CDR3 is TGTGCCAGCAGCTATATTTTTGGCGAGCAGTACTTC.

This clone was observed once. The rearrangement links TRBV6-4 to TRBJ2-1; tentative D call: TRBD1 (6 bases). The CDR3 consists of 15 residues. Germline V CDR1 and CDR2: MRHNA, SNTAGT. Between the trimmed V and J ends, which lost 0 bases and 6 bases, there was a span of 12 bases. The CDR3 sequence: CASSDSTTGSNEQFF. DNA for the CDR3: TGTGCCAGCAGTGACTCGACCACAGGGAGCAATGAGCAGTTCTTC.

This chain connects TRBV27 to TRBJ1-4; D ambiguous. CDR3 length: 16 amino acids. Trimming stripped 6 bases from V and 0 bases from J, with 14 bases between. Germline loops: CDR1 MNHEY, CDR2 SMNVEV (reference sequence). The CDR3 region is CASRPQHAATNEKLFF. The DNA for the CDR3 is TGTGCCAGCAGGCCGCAACACGCGGCAACTAATGAAAAACTGTTTTTT. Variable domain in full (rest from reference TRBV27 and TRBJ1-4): EAQVTQNPRYLITVTGKKLTVTCSQNMNHEYMSWYRQDPGLGLRQIYYSMNVEVTDKGDVPEGYKVSRKEKRNFPLILESPSPNQTSLYFCASRPQHAATNEKLFFGSGTQLSVL.

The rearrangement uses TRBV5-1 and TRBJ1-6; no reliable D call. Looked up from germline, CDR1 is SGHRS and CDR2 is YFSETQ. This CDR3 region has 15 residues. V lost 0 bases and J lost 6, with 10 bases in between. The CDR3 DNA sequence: TGCGCCAGCAGCTTGGCCGAAGGTTTTAATTCACCCCTCCACTTT. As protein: CASSLAEGFNSPLHF.

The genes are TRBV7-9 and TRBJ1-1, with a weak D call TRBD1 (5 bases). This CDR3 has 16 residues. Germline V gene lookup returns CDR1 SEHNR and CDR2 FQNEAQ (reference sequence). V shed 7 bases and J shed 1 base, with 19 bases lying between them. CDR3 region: CASTLRGVGPNTEAFF. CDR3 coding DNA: TGTGCCAGCACCCTGCGGGGGGTGGGCCCGAACACTGAAGCTTTCTTT.

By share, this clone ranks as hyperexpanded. The CDR3 coding sequence is TGTGCCAGCAGCTTATCAGATGCGGTGGACGGTGAAAAACTGTTTTTT. It codes for CASSLSDAVDGEKLFF. The chain links TRBV7-9 to TRBJ1-4, with no clear D. The V gene lost 2 bases and the J gene lost 7 bases, with 17 bases spanning the gap. In germline, CDR1 is SEHNR, CDR2 FQNEAQ (reference sequence). The CDR3 runs to 16 residues.

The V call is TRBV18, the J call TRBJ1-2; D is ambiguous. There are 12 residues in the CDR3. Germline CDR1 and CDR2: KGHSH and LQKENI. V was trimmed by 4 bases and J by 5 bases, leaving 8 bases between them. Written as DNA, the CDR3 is TGTGCCAGCTCACGGGCCGAATATGGCTACACCTTC. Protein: CASSRAEYGYTF.

As DNA, the CDR3 is TGTGCCAGCAGTGACGTAGCCGGGACAACTTACAATGAGCAGTTCTTC. Translating gives CASSDVAGTTYNEQFF. The chain has TRBV6-4 and TRBJ2-1, with D possibly matching TRBD1 (6 bases). The CDR3 has 16 residues. Trimming removed 2 bases from V and 4 bases from J, with 15 bases in between. Germline V gives CDR1 MRHNA, CDR2 SNTAGT.

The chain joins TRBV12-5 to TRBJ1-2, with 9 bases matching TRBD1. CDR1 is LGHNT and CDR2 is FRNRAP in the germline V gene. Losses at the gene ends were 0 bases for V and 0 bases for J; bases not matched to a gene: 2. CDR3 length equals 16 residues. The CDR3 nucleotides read TGTGCTAGTGGTTTGGTAACAGGGGGCCCTAACTATGGCTACACCTTC. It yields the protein CASGLVTGGPNYGYTF.

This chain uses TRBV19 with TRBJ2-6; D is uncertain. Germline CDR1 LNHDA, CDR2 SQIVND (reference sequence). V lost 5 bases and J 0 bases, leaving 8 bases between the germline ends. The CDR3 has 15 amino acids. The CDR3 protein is CASSVPGSGANVLTF. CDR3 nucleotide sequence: TGTGCCAGTAGTGTACCAGGCTCTGGGGCCAACGTCCTGACTTTC. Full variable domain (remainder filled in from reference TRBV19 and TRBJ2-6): DGGITQSPKYLFRKEGQNVTLSCEQNLNHDAMYWYRQDPGQGLRLIYYSQIVNDFQKGDIAEGYSVSREKKESFPLTVTSAQKNPTAFYLCASSVPGSGANVLTFGAGSRLTVL.

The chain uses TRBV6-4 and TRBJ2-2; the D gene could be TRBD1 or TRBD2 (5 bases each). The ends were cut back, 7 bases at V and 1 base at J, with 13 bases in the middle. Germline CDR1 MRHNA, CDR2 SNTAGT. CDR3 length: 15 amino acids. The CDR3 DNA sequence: TGTGCCAGCACCGCCGGGACCGTGAACACCGGGGAGCTGTTTTTT. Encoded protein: CASTAGTVNTGELFF.

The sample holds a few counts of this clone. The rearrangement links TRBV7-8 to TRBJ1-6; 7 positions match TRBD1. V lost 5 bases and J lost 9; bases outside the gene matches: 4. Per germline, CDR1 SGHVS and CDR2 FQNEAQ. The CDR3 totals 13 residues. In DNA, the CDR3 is TGTGCCAGCAGCCTCCAGGGGGGTTCACCCCTCCACTTT. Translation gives CASSLQGGSPLHF.